This T cell receptor beta chain was recovered during a study of human T cells and chemical hapten exposure. Study context: Slight volume differences across pooled libraries mainly accounted for varying per-sample TCR yields. Study-level points and caveats: After DPC sensitization, TCRs above 1 in 1000 frequency showed no change.

Individual cDNA molecules (in the library) carried attached unique molecular identifiers. Original analysis: Around 91,000 TCRs per sample was the median, with a range of about 20,000 to 690,600. TCRdb reprocessed the reads with MiXCR, giving one entry per CDR3 protein. These V and J calls originate from TCRdb's pipeline instead of the authors' own analysis. Of around 120,000 distinct CDR3 sequences listed, 8% to 9.5% are singletons. This clonotype was counted only a few times. Its antigen is as yet unknown. Total RNA was extracted from unfractionated whole blood. There are 16 residues in the CDR3. Losses at the gene ends were 7 bases for V and 0 bases for J; bases not matched to a gene: 9. CDR1 is MNHEY and CDR2 is SVGEGT in the germline V gene.

The source of this sequence is a human donor in good health. Some clones in this sample may be carry-over from other donors' samples. The chain recombines TRBV6-2 or TRBV6-3 with TRBJ2-1; 7 nucleotides align to TRBD1. Sequenced input: whole blood. This chain's CDR3 is CASTRDSSSSYNEQFF. Written as DNA, the CDR3 is TGTGCCAGCACCCGGGACAGCTCTAGCTCCTACAATGAGCAGTTCTTC.